These 17 T cell receptor beta chains were all obtained from the same sample, sequenced in a study of shared clonotypes between healthy human individuals. Assay used: immunoSEQ multiplex PCR; TCRdb lists only in-frame clones, some missing. There are roughly 2.1 million clones in the sample; approximately 94% occur only once, and more than 1.5% lies in the top ten. Positive CCR7 selection of CD45RO-negative cells yielded the naive CD8 cells, and terminally differentiated effector memory CD45RA+ cells were excluded. The sample taken for sequencing was naive CD8+ T cells from PBMCs. The receptors originated from a man between 18 and 35 years old in good health. Some clones in this sample may be carry-over from other donors' samples.

V and J are TRBV28 and TRBJ2-7, with TRBD1 matching over 7 bases. This CDR3 has 15 amino acids. J was trimmed by 0 bases and V by 5 bases; bases with no gene match: 7. Germline CDR1 reads MDHEN; CDR2 reads SYDVKM. CDR3 loop: CASSRDRASSYEQYF. The CDR3 DNA reads TGTGCCAGCAGTCGCGACAGGGCCAGCTCCTACGAGCAGTACTTC.

This sequence joins TRBV30 and TRBJ1-3; D remains unclear. CDR1 GTSNPN and CDR2 SVGIG come from the germline V gene (reference sequence). The V gene lost 3 bases and the J gene lost 4 bases, with 16 bases spanning the gap. The CDR3 loop spans 15 amino acids. In DNA, the CDR3 is TGTGCCTGGAGCACCTCCGACGGGCCCGGAAACACCATATATTTT. Its protein product is CAWSTSDGPGNTIYF.

V and J are TRBV7-6 and TRBJ2-1; the match to TRBD2 covers 9 bases. CDR3 length: 18 residues. The V segment lost 1 base and the J segment 0 bases; nucleotides outside the gene matches: 7. The germline gives CDR1 SGHVS, CDR2 FNYEAQ. CDR3 bases: TGTGCCAGCAGCTTAGTGCCTAGCGGGGCCAGCTCCTACAATGAGCAGTTCTTC. This encodes CASSLVPSGASSYNEQFF.

The V gene is TRBV6-6, the J gene TRBJ1-4; the D gene is possibly TRBD1 (6 bases). V shed 2 bases and J shed 8 bases, with 12 bases lying between them. Germline lookup yields CDR1 MNHNY and CDR2 SVGAGI (reference sequence). This CDR3 region has 14 residues. DNA of the CDR3: TGTGCCAGCAGTTACGTCCGGGGGCCGGAAAAACTGTTTTTT. It translates to CASSYVRGPEKLFF.

The chain uses TRBV10-1 and TRBJ2-3, with 7 nucleotides matching TRBD2. CDR1 is WNHNN and CDR2 is SYGVQD in the germline V gene (reference sequence). This CDR3 is built from 14 residues. The V segment lost 3 bases and the J segment 6 bases; nucleotides outside the gene matches: 6. CDR3 coding DNA: TGCGCCAGCAGTGAAGCGACTAGCCCCGATACGCAGTATTTT. Residues: CASSEATSPDTQYF.

The V gene is TRBV19, the J gene TRBJ2-7; D is tentatively TRBD1 or TRBD2 (5 bases each). CDR1 is LNHDA, CDR2 SQIVND, per germline (reference sequence). V was shortened by 6 bases and J by 4 bases, with 19 bases between the two germline ends. The CDR3 is made up of 15 amino acids. The CDR3 here is CASSLGPGWGYEQYF. The CDR3 nucleotides read TGTGCCAGTAGCCTAGGACCCGGATGGGGGTACGAGCAGTACTTC.

This clone was detected only a few times. V usage is TRBV9 and J usage is TRBJ1-1, with TRBD1 as a possible D gene (5 bases). Trimming removed 3 bases from V and 0 bases from J, with 18 bases in between. This CDR3 spans 17 amino acids. Germline assignment: CDR1 SGDLS and CDR2 YYNGEE. CDR3 sequence: CASSERSGGAVNTEAFF. The DNA of the CDR3 is TGTGCCAGCAGCGAACGATCAGGAGGGGCGGTGAACACTGAAGCTTTCTTT.

This clone was recorded only once. The J gene is TRBJ1-1, the V gene TRBV30; no definite D call. V was trimmed by 0 bases and J by 6 bases, leaving 8 bases between them. This CDR3 contains 12 residues. CDR1 GTSNPN and CDR2 SVGIG come from the germline V gene (reference sequence). CDR3 protein: CAWSVGWAEAFF. The CDR3 DNA reads TGTGCCTGGAGTGTAGGTTGGGCTGAAGCTTTCTTT.

This clone has just one count. V and J are TRBV27 and TRBJ2-5, with D perhaps matching TRBD2 (5 bases). Germline CDR1 MNHEY, CDR2 SMNVEV (reference sequence). Trimming cost V 0 bases and J 2 bases, with 7 bases left between them. The CDR3 covers 14 residues. This CDR3 is CASSLSAVQETQYF. In DNA, the CDR3 is TGTGCCAGCAGTTTATCAGCGGTTCAAGAGACCCAGTACTTC.

DNA for the CDR3: TGTGCCAGCAGCCGAAGTAGGTCCTTAGCGGGAGTCGTGAGCTACGAGCAGTACTTC. It encodes CASSRSRSLAGVVSYEQYF. V gene TRBV7-6 combines with J gene TRBJ2-7; 9 nucleotides match TRBD2. The CDR3 totals 19 residues. In germline, CDR1 is SGHVS, CDR2 FNYEAQ. J lost 3 bases, V lost 5 bases, and 20 bases had no gene match.

The V gene is TRBV2, the J gene TRBJ2-1; D might be TRBD2 (5 bases). The CDR3 length is 15 residues. Germline CDR1 is SNHLY and CDR2 is FYNNEI. V lost 2 bases, J lost 6 bases, and 14 bases lay in between. The CDR3 DNA sequence: TGTGCCAGCAGTGAACTCGGGGAACCCTCCAATGAGCAGTTCTTC. Protein product: CASSELGEPSNEQFF.

V and J are TRBV6-5 and TRBJ1-2, with D unresolved. This CDR3 is 13 amino acids long. V lost 5 bases to trimming and J lost 6 bases, with 13 bases between them. Germline values: CDR1 MNHEY, CDR2 SVGAGI. The CDR3 loop is CASSGDLLHGYTF. The CDR3 DNA follows: TGTGCCAGCAGTGGTGACCTCCTCCATGGCTACACCTTC.

CDR3 DNA: TGTGCCAGTAGTATAGGGTTGGGGATGAACACTGAAGCTTTCTTT. Translation: CASSIGLGMNTEAFF. The chain employs TRBV19 and TRBJ1-1, with D unclear. The ends were cut back, 1 base at V and 0 bases at J, with 9 bases in the middle. CDR3 length: 15 residues. Germline-derived CDR1 and CDR2 are LNHDA and SQIVND (reference sequence).

The V call is TRBV4-1, the J call TRBJ1-1; D uncertain. Trimming shortened V by 1 base and J by 6 bases, and 15 bases separated the two germline ends. In germline, CDR1 is MGHRA, CDR2 YSYEKL. There are 15 residues in the CDR3. The CDR3 DNA sequence: TGCGCCAGCAGCCAAGTAAATGCTGGGATCGCTGAAGCTTTCTTT. This sequence encodes CASSQVNAGIAEAFF.

J is TRBJ2-1 and V is TRBV9; no firm D call. Germline CDR1 reads SGDLS; CDR2 reads YYNGEE. This CDR3 is built from 9 residues. V lost 4 bases to trimming and J lost 9 bases, with 2 bases between them. CDR3 loop: CASSPEQFF. CDR3 in DNA: TGTGCCAGCAGCCCTGAGCAGTTCTTC.

The chain links TRBV27 to TRBJ2-3, with TRBD2 identical over 8 bases. The CDR3 consists of 17 residues. V was clipped by 2 bases and J by 2 bases; unmatched bases: 9. Germline V gene sequence: CDR1 MNHEY, CDR2 SMNVEV (reference sequence). The CDR3 sequence is CASSLREIAGITDTQYF. The CDR3 nucleotides are TGTGCCAGCAGTTTAAGGGAAATAGCGGGAATCACAGATACGCAGTATTTT.

The chain recombines TRBV5-1 with TRBJ2-7, with no clear D. The germline V and J ends were trimmed by 1 base and 6 bases, with 8 bases remaining between them. The CDR3 totals 12 residues. Germline V gene sequence: CDR1 SGHRS, CDR2 YFSETQ. The CDR3: CASSLTPGEQYF. CDR3 nucleotide sequence: TGCGCCAGCAGCTTGACACCCGGCGAGCAGTACTTC. Based on the CDR3 plus reference TRBV5-1 and TRBJ2-7, the full variable domain is KAGVTQTPRYLIKTRGQQVTLSCSPISGHRSVSWYQQTPGQGLQFLFEYFSETQRNKGNFPGRFSGRQFSNSRSEMNVSTLELGDSALYLCASSLTPGEQYFGPGTRLTVT.